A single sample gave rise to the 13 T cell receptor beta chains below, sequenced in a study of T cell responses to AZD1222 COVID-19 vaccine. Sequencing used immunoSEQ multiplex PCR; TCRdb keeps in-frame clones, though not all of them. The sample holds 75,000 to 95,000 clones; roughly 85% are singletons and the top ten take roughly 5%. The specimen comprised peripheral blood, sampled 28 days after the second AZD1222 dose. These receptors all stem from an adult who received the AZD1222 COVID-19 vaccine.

The CDR3, as DNA: TGTGCCAGCAGCCAAGAGCGAGTGGGCTACGAGCAGTACTTC. Protein product: CASSQERVGYEQYF. V is TRBV3-1 (or the pseudogene TRBV3-2) and J is TRBJ2-7; D not resolved. Between the trimmed V and J ends, which lost 0 bases and 3 bases, there was a span of 9 bases. The CDR3 totals 14 residues. From germline, CDR1 is LGHDT and CDR2 YNNKEL (reference sequence).

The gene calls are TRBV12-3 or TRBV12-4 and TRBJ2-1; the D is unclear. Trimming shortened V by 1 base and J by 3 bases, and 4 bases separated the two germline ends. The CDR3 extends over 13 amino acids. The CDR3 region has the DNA TGTGCCAGCAGTTTAGGGAGCTACAATGAGCAGTTCTTC. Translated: CASSLGSYNEQFF.

The CDR3 DNA sequence: TGTGCCAGCTCACCCGGCGGGTTCTCCTACGAGCAGTACTTC. Its translation: CASSPGGFSYEQYF. This chain uses TRBV18 with TRBJ2-7, with D tentatively TRBD2 (5 bases). V was clipped by 3 bases and J by 0 bases, with 9 bases between them. In germline, CDR1 is KGHSH, CDR2 LQKENI. This CDR3 region has 14 residues.

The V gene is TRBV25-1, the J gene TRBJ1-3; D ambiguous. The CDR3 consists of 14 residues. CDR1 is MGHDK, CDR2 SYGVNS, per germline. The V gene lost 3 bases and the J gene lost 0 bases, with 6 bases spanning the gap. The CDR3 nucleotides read TGTGCCAGCAGTGACAGTCTCTCTGGAAACACCATATATTTT. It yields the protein CASSDSLSGNTIYF.

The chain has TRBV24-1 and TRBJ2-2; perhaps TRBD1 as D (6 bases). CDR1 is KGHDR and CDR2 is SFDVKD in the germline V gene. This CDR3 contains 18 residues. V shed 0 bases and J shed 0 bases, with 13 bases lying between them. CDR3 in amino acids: CATSDLQTGYSNTGELFF. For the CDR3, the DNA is TGTGCCACCAGTGATTTGCAGACAGGTTACTCGAACACCGGGGAGCTGTTTTTT.

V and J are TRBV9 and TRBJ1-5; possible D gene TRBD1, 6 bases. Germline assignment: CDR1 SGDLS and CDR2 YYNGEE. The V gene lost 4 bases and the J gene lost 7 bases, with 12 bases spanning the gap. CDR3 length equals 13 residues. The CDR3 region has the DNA TGTGCCAGCAGCTTTGATGGGGGCCAGCCCCAGCATTTT. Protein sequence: CASSFDGGQPQHF.

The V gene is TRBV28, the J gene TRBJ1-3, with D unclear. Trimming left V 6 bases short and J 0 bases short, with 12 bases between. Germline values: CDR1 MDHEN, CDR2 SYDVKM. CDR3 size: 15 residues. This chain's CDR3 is CASSPDEYSGNTIYF. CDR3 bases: TGTGCCAGCAGCCCCGACGAATACTCTGGAAACACCATATATTTT.

The CDR3 sequence is CASSPHPQGTYEQYF. Written as DNA, the CDR3 is TGTGCCAGCAGCCCCCATCCTCAGGGAACCTACGAGCAGTACTTC. This chain connects TRBV5-4 to TRBJ2-7; weak D call: TRBD1 (5 bases). The length of the CDR3 is 15 residues. Germline values: CDR1 SGHNT, CDR2 YYREEE (reference sequence). Trimming took 4 bases from V and 2 from J, leaving 16 bases between them.

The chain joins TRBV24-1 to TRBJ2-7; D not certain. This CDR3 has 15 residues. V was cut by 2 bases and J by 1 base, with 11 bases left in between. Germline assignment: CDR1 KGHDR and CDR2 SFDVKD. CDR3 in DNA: TGTGCCACCAGTGATTCCTCTGACCCTTCCTACGAGCAGTACTTC. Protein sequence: CATSDSSDPSYEQYF.

CDR3 sequence (DNA): TGTGCCAGCAATCTCGAAGGGGACCCCCGCACCGGGGAGCTGTTTTTT. Protein sequence: CASNLEGDPRTGELFF. This chain uses TRBV12-1 with TRBJ2-2. TRBV12-1 is shown as a pseudogene. This CDR3 has 16 amino acids.

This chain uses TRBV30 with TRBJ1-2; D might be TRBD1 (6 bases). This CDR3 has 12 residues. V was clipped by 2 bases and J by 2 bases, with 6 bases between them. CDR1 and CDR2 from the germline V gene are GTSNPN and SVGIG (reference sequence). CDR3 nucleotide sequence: TGTGCCTGGAGTCAGGGGAACTATGGCTACACCTTC. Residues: CAWSQGNYGYTF. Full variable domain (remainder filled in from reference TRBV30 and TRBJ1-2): SQTIHQWPATLVQPVGSPLSLECTVEGTSNPNLYWYRQAAGRGLQLLFYSVGIGQISSEVPQNLSASRPQDRQFILSSKKLLLSDSGFYLCAWSQGNYGYTFGSGTRLTVV.

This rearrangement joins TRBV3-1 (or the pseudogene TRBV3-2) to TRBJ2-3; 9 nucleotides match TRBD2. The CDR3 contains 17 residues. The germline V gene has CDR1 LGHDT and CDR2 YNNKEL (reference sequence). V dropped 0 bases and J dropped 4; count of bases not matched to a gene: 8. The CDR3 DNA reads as TGTGCCAGCAGCCAAGATTACGGCGGGAGGGCGGCAGATACGCAGTATTTT. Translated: CASSQDYGGRAADTQYF.

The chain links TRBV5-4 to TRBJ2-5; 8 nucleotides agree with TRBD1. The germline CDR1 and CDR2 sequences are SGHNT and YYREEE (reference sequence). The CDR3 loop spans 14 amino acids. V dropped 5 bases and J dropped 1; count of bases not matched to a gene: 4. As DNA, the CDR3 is TGTGCCAGCAGTAAACAGGGGGTCCAAGAGACCCAGTACTTC. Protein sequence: CASSKQGVQETQYF.